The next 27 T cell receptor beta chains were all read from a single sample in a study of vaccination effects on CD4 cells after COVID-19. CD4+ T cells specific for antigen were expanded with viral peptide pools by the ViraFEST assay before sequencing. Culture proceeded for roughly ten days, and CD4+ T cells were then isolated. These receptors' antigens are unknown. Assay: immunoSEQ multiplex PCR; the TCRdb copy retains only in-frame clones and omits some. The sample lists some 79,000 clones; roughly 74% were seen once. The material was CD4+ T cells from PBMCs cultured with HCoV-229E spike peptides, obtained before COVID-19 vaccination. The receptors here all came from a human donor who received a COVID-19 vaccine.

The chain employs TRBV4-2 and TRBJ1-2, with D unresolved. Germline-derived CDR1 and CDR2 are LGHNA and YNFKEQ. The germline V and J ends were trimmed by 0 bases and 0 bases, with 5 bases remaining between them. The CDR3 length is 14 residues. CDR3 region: CASSQEQANYGYTF. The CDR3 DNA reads TGTGCCAGCAGCCAAGAGCAGGCTAACTATGGCTACACCTTC.

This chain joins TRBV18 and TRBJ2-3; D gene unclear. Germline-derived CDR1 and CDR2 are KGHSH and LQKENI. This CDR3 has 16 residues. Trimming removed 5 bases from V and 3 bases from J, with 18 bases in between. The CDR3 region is CASSFLSETGTDTQYF. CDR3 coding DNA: TGTGCCAGCTCATTTTTATCCGAAACGGGTACAGATACGCAGTATTTT.

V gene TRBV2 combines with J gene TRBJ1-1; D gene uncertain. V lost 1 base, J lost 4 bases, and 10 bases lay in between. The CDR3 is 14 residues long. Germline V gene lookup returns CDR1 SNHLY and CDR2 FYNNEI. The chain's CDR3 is CASSEEERFTEAFF. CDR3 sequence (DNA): TGTGCCAGCAGTGAAGAGGAGCGATTCACTGAAGCTTTCTTT. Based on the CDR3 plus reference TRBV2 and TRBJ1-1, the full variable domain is EPEVTQTPSHQVTQMGQEVILRCVPISNHLYFYWYRQILGQKVEFLVSFYNNEISEKSEIFDDQFSVERPDGSNFTLKIRSTKLEDSAMYFCASSEEERFTEAFFGQGTRLTVV.

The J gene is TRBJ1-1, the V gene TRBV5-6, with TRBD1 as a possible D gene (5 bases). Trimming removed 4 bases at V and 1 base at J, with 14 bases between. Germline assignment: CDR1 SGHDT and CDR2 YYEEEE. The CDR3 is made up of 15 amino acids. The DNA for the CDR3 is TGTGCCAGCAGCCGTTCAGGGACGGGGAACACTGAAGCTTTCTTT. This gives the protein CASSRSGTGNTEAFF.

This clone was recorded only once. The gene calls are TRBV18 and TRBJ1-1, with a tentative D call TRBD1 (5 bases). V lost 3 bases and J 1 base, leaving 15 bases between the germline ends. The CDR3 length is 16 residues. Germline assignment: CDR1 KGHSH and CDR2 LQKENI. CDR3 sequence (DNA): TGTGCCAGCTCACCTCTCAGGGCAGGGAAGAACACTGAAGCTTTCTTT. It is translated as CASSPLRAGKNTEAFF.

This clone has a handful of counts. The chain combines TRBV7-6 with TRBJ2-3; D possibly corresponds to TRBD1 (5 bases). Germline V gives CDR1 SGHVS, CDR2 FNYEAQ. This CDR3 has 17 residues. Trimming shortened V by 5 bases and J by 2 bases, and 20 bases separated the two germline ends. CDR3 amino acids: CASSPERQSIFTDTQYF. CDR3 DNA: TGTGCCAGCAGCCCGGAAAGACAGTCTATATTCACAGATACGCAGTATTTT.

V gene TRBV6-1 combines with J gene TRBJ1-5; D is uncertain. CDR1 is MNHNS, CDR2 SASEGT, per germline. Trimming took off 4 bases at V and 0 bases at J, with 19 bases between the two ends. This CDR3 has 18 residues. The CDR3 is CASSAPFARIYSNQPQHF. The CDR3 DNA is TGTGCCAGCAGTGCCCCTTTTGCCCGAATATATAGCAATCAGCCCCAGCATTTT.

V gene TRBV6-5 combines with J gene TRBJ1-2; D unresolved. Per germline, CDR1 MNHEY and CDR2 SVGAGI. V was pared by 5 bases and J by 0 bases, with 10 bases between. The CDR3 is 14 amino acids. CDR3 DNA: TGTGCCAGCAGTCCGACGGGATCTAACTATGGCTACACCTTC. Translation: CASSPTGSNYGYTF.

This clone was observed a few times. CDR3 in DNA: TGTGCCAGCAGAATCGGACGCTCAGCCGGTGAAGCTTTCTTT. Translating gives CASRIGRSAGEAFF. V is TRBV7-2 and J is TRBJ1-1, with unresolved D. Looked up from germline, CDR1 is SGHTA and CDR2 is FQGNSA. V was shortened by 6 bases and J by 7 bases, with 18 bases between the two germline ends. There are 14 residues in the CDR3.

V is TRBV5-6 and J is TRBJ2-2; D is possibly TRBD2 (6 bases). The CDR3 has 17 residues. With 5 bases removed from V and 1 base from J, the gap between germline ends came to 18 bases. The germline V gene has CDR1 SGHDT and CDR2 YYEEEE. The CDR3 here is CASSPLWAGRNTGELFF. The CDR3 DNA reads TGTGCCAGCAGTCCCCTGTGGGCGGGGAGGAACACCGGGGAGCTGTTTTTT.

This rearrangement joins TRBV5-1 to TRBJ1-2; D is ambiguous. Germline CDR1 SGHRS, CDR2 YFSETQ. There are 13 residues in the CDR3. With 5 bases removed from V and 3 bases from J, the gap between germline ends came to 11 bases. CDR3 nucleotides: TGCGCCAGCAGGTGGCAGGCGGACTATGGCTACACCTTC. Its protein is CASRWQADYGYTF.

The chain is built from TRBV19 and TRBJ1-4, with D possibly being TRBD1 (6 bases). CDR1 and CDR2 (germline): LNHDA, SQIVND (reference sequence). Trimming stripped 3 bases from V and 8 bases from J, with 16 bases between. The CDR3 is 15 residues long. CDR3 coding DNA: TGTGCCAGTAGTATTCGATGGACAGAGACCGAAAAACTGTTTTTT. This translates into CASSIRWTETEKLFF.

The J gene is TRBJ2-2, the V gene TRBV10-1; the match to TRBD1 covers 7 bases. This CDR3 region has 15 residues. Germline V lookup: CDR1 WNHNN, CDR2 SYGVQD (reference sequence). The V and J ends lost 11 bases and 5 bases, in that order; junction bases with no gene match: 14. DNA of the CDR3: TGCGCCCCTCCGTTGGTGACAGGGTGGACCGGGGAGCTGTTTTTT. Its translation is CAPPLVTGWTGELFF.

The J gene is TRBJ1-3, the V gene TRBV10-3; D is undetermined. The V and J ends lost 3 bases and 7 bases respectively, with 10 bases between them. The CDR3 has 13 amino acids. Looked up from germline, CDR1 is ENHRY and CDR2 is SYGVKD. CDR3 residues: CAISDHSANTIYF. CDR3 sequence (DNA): TGTGCCATCAGTGACCATAGCGCGAACACCATATATTTT.

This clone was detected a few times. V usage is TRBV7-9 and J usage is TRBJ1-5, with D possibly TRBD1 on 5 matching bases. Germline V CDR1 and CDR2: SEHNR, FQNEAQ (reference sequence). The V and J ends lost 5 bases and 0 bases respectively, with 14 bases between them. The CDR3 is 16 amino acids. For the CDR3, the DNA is TGTGCCAGCAGCCCAACAGGAACTGCTAGCAATCAGCCCCAGCATTTT. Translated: CASSPTGTASNQPQHF.

This chain's CDR3 is CASSNTAHSNQPQHF. The DNA for the CDR3 is TGTGCCAGCAGTAACACGGCCCATAGCAATCAGCCCCAGCATTTT. The chain uses TRBV6-5 and TRBJ1-5; no clear D gene. CDR3 size: 15 residues. Germline V gives CDR1 MNHEY, CDR2 SVGAGI. The ends were cut back, 5 bases at V and 0 bases at J, with 11 bases in the middle.

The CDR3 here is CASSQEGWENSPLHF. The DNA of the CDR3 is TGTGCCAGCAGCCAAGAAGGCTGGGAAAATTCACCCCTCCACTTT. The rearrangement joins TRBV3-1 (or the pseudogene TRBV3-2) to TRBJ1-6; no firm D call. V was shortened by 0 bases and J by 7 bases, with 10 bases between the two germline ends. Germline CDR1 reads LGHDT; CDR2 reads YNNKEL (reference sequence). CDR3 size: 15 residues.

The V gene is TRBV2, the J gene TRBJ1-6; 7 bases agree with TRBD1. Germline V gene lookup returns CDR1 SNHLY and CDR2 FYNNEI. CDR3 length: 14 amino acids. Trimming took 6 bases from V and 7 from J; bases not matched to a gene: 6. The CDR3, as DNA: TGTGCCAGCAGATCCCCGGGACAGAATTCACCCCTCCACTTT. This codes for CASRSPGQNSPLHF.

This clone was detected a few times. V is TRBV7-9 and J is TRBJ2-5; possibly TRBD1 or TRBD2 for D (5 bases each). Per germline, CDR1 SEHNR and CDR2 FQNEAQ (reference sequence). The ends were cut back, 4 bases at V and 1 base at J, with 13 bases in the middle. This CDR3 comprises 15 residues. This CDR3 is CASSYSLGTQETQYF. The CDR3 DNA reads TGTGCCAGCAGCTACAGTCTGGGGACCCAAGAGACCCAGTACTTC.

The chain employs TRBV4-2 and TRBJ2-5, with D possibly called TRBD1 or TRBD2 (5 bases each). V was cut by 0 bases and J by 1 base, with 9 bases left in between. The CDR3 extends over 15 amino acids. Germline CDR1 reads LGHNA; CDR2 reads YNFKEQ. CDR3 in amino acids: CASSQDRDVQETQYF. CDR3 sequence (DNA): TGTGCCAGCAGCCAAGATCGGGACGTCCAAGAGACCCAGTACTTC.

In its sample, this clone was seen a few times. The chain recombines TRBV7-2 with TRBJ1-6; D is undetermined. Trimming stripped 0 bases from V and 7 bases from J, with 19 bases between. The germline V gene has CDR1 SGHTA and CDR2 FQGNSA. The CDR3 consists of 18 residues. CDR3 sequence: CASSLAAEIGRRNSPLHF. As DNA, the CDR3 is TGTGCCAGCAGCTTAGCGGCTGAGATCGGACGGAGAAATTCACCCCTCCACTTT.

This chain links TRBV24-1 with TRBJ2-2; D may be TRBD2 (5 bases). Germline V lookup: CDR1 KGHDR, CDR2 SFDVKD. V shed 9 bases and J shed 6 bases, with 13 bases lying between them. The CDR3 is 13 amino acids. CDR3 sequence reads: CATARETAGELFF. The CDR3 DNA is TGTGCCACCGCACGGGAAACGGCCGGGGAGCTGTTTTTT.

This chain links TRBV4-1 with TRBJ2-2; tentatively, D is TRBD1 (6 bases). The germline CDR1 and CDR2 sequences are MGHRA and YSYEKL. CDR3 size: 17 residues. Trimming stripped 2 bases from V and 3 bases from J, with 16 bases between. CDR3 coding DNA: TGCGCCAGCAGCCAACGTGGGGGCGGACTGGACACCGGGGAGCTGTTTTTT. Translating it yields CASSQRGGGLDTGELFF.

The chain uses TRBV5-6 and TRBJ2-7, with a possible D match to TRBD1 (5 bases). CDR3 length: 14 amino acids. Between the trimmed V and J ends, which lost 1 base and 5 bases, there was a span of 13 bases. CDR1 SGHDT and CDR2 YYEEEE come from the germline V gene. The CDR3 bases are TGTGCCAGCAGCTTGAGGCAGGGAAAGGACGAGCAGTACGTC. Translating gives CASSLRQGKDEQYV.

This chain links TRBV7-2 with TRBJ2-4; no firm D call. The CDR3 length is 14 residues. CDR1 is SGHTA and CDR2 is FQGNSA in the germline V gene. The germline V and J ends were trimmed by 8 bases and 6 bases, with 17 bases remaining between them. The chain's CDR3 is CASSPGRVGNIQYF. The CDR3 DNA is TGTGCCAGCTCCCCTGGGCGAGTTGGAAACATTCAGTACTTC. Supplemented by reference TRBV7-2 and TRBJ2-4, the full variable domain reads GAGVSQSPSNKVTEKGKDVELRCDPISGHTALYWYRQSLGQGLEFLIYFQGNSAPDKSGLPSDRFSAERTGGSVSTLTIQRTQQEDSAVYLCASSPGRVGNIQYFGAGTRLSVL.

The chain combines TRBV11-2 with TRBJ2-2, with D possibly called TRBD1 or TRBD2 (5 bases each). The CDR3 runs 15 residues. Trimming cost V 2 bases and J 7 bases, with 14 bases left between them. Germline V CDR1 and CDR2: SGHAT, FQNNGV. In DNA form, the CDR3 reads TGTGCCAGCAGCTTATTATACGGGGCAGGCGGGGAGCTGTTTTTT. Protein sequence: CASSLLYGAGGELFF. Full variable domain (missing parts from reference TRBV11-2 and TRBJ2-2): EAGVAQSPRYKIIEKRQSVAFWCNPISGHATLYWYQQILGQGPKLLIQFQNNGVVDDSQLPKDRFSAERLKGVDSTLKIQPAKLEDSAVYLCASSLLYGAGGELFFGEGSRLTVL.

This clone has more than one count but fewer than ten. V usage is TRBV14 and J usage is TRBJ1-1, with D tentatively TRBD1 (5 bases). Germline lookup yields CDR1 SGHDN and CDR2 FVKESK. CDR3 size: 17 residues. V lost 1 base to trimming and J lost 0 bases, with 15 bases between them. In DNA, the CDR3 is TGTGCCAGCAGCCAAGCAGGATTGCGACAGATGAACACTGAAGCTTTCTTT. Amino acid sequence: CASSQAGLRQMNTEAFF.